This TCR beta chain stems from a study of cytomegalovirus exposure and HLA in healthy donors. On the study more broadly: Drawn from HLA-typed donors, tens of millions of unique TCRs were held in an early data release.

CDR1 and CDR2 (germline): SGDLS, YYNGEE. The CDR3 consists of 15 residues. V lost 4 bases and J lost 5; bases outside the gene matches: 7. Findings of the study overall: Analysis was carried out at a later point, and it linked a missense DCLRE1C variant to TCR beta V- and J-gene trimming. A later analysis reportedly identified an Asian-associated ancestry cluster as carrying fewer N-insertions than the roughly 720-donor mean.

60 Vbeta and 13 Jbeta primers were used in PCR. The assay was immunoSEQ multiplex PCR, and TCRdb's table has in-frame clones only and misses some. The sample has 130,000 or so clones; approximately 66% are singletons. As to this clone: Its antigen is unknown.

The clonotype was recovered from a woman between 40 and 50 years old in good health and CMV-seropositive. The sample comprised PBMCs. The rearrangement joins TRBV9 to TRBJ2-5; 11 bases are a match to TRBD2. The CDR3 nucleotides read TGTGCCAGCAGCTCCGGACTAGCGGGCGCCGAGACCCAGTACTTC. Translated: CASSSGLAGAETQYF.